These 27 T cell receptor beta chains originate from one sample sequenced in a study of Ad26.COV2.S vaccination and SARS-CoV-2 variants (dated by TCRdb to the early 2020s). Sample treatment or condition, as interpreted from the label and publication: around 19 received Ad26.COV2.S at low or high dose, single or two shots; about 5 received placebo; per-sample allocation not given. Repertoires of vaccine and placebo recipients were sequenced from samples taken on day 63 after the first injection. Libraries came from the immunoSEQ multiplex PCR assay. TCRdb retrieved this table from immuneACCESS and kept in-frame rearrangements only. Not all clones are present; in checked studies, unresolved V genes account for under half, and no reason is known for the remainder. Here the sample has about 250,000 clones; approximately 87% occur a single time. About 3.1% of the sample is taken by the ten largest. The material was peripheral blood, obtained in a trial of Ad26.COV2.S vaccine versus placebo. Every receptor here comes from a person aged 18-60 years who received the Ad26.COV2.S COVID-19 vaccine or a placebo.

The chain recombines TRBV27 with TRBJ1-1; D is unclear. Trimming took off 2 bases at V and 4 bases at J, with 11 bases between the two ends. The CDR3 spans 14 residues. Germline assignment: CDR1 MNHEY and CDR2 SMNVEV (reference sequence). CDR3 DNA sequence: TGTGCCAGCAGTTTAATCGCCAGCGGCACTGAAGCTTTCTTT. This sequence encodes CASSLIASGTEAFF.

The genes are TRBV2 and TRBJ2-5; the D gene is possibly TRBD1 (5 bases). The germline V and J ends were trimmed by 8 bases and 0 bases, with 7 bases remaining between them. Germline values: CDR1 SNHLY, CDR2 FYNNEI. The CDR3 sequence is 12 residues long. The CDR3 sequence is CASGAYQETQYF. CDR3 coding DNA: TGTGCCAGCGGGGCGTACCAAGAGACCCAGTACTTC.

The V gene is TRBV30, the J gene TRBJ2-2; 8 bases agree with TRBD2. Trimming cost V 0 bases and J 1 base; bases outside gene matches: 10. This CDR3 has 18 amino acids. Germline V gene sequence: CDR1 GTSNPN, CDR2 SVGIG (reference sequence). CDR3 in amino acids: CAWSVLGLGRVNTGELFF. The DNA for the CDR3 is TGTGCCTGGAGTGTTCTGGGACTAGGGCGGGTGAACACCGGGGAGCTGTTTTTT.

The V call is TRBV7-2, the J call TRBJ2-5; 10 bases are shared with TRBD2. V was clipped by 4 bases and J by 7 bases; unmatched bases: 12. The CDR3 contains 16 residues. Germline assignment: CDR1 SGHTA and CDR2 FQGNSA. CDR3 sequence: CASSSGPSGGIGTQYF. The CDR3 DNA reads TGTGCCAGCAGCTCAGGGCCTAGCGGGGGCATCGGGACCCAGTACTTC.

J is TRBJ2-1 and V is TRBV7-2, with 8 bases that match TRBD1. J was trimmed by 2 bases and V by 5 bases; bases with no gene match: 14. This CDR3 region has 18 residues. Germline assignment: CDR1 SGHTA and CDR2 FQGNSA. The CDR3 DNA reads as TGTGCCAGCAGCCTCCGCCTGGGACAGGCTGAAGCCTACAATGAGCAGTTCTTC. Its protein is CASSLRLGQAEAYNEQFF.

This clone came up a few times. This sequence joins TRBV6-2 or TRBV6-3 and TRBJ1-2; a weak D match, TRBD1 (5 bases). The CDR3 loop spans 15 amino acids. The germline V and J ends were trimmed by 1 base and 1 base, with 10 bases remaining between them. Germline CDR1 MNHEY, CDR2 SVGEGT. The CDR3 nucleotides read TGTGCCAGCAGTTACTTGCGGGGGATTAACTATGGCTACACCTTC. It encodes CASSYLRGINYGYTF.

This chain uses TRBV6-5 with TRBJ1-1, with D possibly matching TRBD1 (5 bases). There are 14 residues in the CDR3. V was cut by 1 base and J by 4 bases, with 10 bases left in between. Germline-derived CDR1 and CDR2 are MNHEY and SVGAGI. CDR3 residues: CASSYWGAGTEAFF. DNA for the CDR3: TGTGCCAGCAGTTACTGGGGCGCGGGCACTGAAGCTTTCTTT.

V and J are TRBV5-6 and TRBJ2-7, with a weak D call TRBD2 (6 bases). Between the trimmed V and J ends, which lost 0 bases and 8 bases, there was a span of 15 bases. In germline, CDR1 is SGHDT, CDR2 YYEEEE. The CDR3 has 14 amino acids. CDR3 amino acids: CASSLAETSNKQYF. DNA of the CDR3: TGTGCCAGCAGCTTGGCCGAGACTAGTAACAAGCAGTACTTC.

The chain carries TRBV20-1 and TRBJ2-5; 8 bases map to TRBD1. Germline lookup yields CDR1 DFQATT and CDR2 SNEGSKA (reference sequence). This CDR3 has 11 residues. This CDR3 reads CAGGRQETQYF. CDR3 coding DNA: TGCGCAGGGGGCAGACAAGAGACCCAGTACTTC.

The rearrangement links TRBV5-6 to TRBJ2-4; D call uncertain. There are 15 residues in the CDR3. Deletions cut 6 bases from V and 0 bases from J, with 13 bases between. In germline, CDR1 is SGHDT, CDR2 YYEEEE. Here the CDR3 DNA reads TGTGCCAGCACCCTTGGGCGGTTAGCCAAAAACATTCAGTACTTC. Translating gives CASTLGRLAKNIQYF.

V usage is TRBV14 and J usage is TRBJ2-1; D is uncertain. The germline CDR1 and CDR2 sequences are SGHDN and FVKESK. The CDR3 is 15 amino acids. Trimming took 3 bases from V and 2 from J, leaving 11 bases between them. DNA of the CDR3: TGTGCCAGCAGCCATAAATTTAGGACCTACAATGAGCAGTTCTTC. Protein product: CASSHKFRTYNEQFF. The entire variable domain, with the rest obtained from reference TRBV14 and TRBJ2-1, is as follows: EAGVTQFPSHSVIEKGQTVTLRCDPISGHDNLYWYRRVMGKEIKFLLHFVKESKQDESGMPNNRFLAERTGGTYSTLKVQPAELEDSGVYFCASSHKFRTYNEQFFGPGTRLTVL.

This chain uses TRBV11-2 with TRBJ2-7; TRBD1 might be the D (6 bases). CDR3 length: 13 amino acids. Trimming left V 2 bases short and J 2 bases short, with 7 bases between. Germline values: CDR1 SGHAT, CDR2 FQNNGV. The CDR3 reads CASSLPGAYEQYF. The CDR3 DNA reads TGTGCCAGCAGCTTACCAGGGGCCTACGAGCAGTACTTC. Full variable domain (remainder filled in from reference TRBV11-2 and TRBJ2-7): EAGVAQSPRYKIIEKRQSVAFWCNPISGHATLYWYQQILGQGPKLLIQFQNNGVVDDSQLPKDRFSAERLKGVDSTLKIQPAKLEDSAVYLCASSLPGAYEQYFGPGTRLTVT.

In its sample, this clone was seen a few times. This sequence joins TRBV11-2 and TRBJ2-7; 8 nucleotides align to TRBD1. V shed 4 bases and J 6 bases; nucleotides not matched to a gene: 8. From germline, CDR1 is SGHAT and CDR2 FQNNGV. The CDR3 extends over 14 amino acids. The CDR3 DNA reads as TGTGCCAGCAGCTCCCTGACAGGGGTAGGCGAGCAGTACTTC. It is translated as CASSSLTGVGEQYF.

The DNA for the CDR3 is TGTGCCAGCAGCTTAGAGGGGGGACTCCACAATGAGCAGTTCTTC. Translating it yields CASSLEGGLHNEQFF. V gene TRBV11-2 combines with J gene TRBJ2-1, with TRBD2 as a possible D gene (6 bases). The germline gives CDR1 SGHAT, CDR2 FQNNGV. This CDR3 region has 15 residues. V gave up 0 bases and J gave up 5 bases, with 11 bases separating them.

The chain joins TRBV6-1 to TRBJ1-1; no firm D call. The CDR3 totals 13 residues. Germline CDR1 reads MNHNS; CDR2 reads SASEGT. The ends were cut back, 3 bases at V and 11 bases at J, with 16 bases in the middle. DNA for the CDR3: TGTGCCAGCAGTGATTCTTTTGTCTTCGAGGCTTTCTTT. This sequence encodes CASSDSFVFEAFF.

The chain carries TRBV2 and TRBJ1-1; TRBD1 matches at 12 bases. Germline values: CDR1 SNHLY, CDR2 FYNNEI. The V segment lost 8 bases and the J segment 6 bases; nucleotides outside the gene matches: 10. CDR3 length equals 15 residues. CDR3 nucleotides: TGTGCCAGCGAGGGGACAGGGGGCGCGGGTTCTGAAGCTTTCTTT. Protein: CASEGTGGAGSEAFF.

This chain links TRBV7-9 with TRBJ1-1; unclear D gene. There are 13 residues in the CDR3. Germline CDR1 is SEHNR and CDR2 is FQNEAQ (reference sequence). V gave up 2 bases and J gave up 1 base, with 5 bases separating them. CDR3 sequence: CASSLQRNTEAFF. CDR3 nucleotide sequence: TGTGCCAGCAGCTTACAGAGGAACACTGAAGCTTTCTTT.

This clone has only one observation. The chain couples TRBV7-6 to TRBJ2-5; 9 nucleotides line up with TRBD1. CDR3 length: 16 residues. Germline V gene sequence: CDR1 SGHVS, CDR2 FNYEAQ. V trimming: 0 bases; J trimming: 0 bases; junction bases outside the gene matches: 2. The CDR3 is CASSLARDRDQETQYF. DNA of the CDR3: TGTGCCAGCAGCTTAGCACGGGACAGGGACCAAGAGACCCAGTACTTC.

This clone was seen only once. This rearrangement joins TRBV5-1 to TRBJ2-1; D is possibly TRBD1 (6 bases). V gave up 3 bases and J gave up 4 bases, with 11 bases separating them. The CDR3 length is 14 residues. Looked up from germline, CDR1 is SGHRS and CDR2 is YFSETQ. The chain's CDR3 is CASSSSGDYNEQFF. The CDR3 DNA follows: TGCGCCAGCAGCTCTTCAGGGGATTACAATGAGCAGTTCTTC.

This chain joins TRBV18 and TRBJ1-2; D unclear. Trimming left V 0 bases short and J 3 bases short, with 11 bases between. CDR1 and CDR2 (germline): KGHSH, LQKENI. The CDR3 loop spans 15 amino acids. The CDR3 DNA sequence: TGTGCCAGCTCACCACCGCAGGCTCTGGACTATGGCTACACCTTC. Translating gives CASSPPQALDYGYTF.

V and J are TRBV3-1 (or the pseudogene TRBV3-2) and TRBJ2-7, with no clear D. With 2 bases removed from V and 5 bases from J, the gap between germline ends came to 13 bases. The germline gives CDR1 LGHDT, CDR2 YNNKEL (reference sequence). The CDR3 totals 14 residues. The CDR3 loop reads CASSQYEVPHEQYF. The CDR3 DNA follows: TGTGCCAGCAGCCAATATGAGGTTCCCCACGAGCAGTACTTC.

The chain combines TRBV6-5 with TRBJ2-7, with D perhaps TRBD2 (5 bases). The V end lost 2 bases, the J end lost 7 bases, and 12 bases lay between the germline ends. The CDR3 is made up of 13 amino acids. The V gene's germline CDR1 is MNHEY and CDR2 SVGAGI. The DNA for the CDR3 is TGTGCCAGCAGTTACGGGAGAATAGCTGAGCAGTACTTC. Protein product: CASSYGRIAEQYF.

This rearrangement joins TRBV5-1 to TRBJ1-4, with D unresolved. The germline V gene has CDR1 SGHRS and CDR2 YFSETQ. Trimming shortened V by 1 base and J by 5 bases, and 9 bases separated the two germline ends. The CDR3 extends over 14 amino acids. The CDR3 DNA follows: TGCGCCAGCAGCTTGCAGCCTGCGAATGAAAAACTGTTTTTT. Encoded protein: CASSLQPANEKLFF.

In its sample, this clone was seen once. CDR3 protein: CASSLRLARDTQYF. The CDR3 region has the DNA TGTGCCAGCAGCTTGAGGCTAGCCCGCGATACGCAGTATTTT. The rearrangement uses TRBV5-6 and TRBJ2-3, with D tentatively TRBD2 (5 bases). The germline V and J ends were trimmed by 1 base and 6 bases, with 12 bases remaining between them. Germline V gives CDR1 SGHDT, CDR2 YYEEEE. CDR3 length equals 14 residues.

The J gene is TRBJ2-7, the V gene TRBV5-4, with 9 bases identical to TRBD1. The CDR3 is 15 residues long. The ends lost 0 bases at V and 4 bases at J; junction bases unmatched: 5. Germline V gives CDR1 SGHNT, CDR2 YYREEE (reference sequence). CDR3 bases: TGTGCCAGCAGCTTGGCCGGGACAGGGAAATACGAGCAGTACTTC. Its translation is CASSLAGTGKYEQYF.

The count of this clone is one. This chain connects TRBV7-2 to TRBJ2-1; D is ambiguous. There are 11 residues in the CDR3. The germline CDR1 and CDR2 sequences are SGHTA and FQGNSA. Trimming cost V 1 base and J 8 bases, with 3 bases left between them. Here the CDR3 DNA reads TGTGCCAGCAGCTTAGAACATGAGCAGTTCTTC. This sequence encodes CASSLEHEQFF.

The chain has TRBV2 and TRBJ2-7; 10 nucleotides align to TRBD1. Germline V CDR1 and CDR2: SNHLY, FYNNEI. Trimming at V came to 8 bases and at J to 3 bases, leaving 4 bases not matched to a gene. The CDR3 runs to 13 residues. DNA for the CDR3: TGTGCCAGCGGGACAGGGGAAAACTACGAGCAGTACTTC. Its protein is CASGTGENYEQYF.